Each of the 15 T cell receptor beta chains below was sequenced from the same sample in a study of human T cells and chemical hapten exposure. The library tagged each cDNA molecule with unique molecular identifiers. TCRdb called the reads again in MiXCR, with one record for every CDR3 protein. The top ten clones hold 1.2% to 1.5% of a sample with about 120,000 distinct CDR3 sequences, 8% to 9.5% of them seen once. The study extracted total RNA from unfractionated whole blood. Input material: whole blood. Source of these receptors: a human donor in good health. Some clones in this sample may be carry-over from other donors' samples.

The CDR3, as DNA: TGTGCCAGCAGCTTCGCTCAGACCACAGATACGCAGTATTTT. This sequence encodes CASSFAQTTDTQYF. The chain carries TRBV5-6 and TRBJ2-3; D is ambiguous. CDR1 and CDR2 (germline): SGHDT, YYEEEE. Trimming removed 2 bases at V and 2 bases at J, with 9 bases between. The CDR3 totals 14 residues.

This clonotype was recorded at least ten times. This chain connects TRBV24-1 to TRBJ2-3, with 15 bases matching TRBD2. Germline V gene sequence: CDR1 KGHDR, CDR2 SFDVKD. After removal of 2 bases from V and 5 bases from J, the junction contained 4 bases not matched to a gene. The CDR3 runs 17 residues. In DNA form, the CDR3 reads TGTGCCACCAGTGATTCCGGACTAGCGGGGGGGATAGATACGCAGTATTTT. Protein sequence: CATSDSGLAGGIDTQYF.

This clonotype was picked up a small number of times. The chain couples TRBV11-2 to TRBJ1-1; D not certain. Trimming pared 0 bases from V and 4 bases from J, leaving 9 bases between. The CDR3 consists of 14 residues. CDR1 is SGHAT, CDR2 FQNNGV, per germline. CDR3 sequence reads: CASSLDQRVTEAFF. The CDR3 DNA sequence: TGTGCCAGCAGCTTAGATCAAAGGGTCACTGAAGCTTTCTTT. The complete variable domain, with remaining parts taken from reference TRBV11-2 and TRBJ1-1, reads EAGVAQSPRYKIIEKRQSVAFWCNPISGHATLYWYQQILGQGPKLLIQFQNNGVVDDSQLPKDRFSAERLKGVDSTLKIQPAKLEDSAVYLCASSLDQRVTEAFFGQGTRLTVV.

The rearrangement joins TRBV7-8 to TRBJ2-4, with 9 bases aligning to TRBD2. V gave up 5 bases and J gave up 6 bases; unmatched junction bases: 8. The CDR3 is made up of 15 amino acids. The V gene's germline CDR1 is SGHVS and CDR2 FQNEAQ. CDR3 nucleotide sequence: TGTGCCAGCAGCATCAGTAGCGGGGGAGTAAACATTCAGTACTTC. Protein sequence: CASSISSGGVNIQYF.

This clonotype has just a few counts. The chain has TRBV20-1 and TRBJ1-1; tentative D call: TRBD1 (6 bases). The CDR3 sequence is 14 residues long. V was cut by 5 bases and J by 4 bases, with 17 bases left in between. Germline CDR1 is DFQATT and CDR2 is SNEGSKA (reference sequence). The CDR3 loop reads CSAFGVGGLTEAFF. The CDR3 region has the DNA TGCAGTGCTTTTGGGGTGGGGGGCCTCACTGAAGCTTTCTTT.

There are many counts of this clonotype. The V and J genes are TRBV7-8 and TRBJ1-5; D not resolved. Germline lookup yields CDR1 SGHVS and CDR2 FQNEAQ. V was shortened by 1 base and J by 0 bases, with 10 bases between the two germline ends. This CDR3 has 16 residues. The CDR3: CASSLGLGASNQPQHF. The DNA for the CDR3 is TGTGCCAGCAGCTTAGGATTAGGTGCTAGCAATCAGCCCCAGCATTTT.

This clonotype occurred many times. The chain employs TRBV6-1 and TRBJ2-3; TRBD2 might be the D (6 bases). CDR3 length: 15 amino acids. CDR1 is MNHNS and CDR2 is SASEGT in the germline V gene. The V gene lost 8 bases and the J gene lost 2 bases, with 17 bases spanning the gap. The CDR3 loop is CASQEGRRFTDTQYF. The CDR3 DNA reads TGTGCCAGCCAGGAGGGCAGAAGATTCACAGATACGCAGTATTTT.

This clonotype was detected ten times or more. Written as DNA, the CDR3 is TGCGCCAGCAGCGAGCGGGGTTACGAGCAGTACTTC. Translation gives CASSERGYEQYF. V is TRBV10-1 and J is TRBJ2-7, with 7 bases aligning to TRBD2. The CDR3 runs to 12 residues. V was clipped by 6 bases and J by 4 bases; unmatched bases: 3. Germline lookup yields CDR1 WNHNN and CDR2 SYGVQD (reference sequence).

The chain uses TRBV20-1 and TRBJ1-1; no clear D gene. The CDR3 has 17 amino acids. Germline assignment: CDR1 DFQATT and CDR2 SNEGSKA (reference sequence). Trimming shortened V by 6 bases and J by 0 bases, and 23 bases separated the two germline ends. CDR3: CSALKVYSAVMNTEAFF. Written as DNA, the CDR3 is TGCAGTGCCCTGAAAGTTTATAGCGCAGTCATGAACACTGAAGCTTTCTTT.

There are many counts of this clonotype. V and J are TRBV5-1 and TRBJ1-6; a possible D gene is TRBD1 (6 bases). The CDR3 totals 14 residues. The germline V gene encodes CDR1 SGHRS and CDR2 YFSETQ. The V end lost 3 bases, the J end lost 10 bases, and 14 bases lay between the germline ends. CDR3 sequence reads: CASSSPGQQSPLHF. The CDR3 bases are TGCGCCAGCAGCTCTCCCGGACAGCAATCACCCCTCCACTTT.

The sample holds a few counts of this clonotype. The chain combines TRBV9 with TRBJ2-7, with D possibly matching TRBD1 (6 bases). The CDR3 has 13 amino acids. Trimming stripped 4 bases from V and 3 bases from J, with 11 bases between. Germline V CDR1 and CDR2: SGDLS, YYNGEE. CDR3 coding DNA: TGTGCCAGCAGCCTCCAACAGGGCTACGAGCAGTACTTC. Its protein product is CASSLQQGYEQYF.

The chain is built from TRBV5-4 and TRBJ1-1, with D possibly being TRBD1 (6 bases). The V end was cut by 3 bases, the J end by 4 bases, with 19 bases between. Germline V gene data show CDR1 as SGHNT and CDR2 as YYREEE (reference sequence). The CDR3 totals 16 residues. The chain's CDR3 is CASSSLFAGAITEAFF. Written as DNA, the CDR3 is TGTGCCAGCAGCTCCCTCTTTGCGGGGGCTATCACTGAAGCTTTCTTT.

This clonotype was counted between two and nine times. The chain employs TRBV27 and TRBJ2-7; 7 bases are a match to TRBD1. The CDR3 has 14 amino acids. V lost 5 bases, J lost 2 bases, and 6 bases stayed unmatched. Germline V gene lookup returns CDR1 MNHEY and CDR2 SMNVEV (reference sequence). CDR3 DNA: TGTGCCAGCAGTGATGGGACAGATACCTACGAGCAGTACTTC. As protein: CASSDGTDTYEQYF.

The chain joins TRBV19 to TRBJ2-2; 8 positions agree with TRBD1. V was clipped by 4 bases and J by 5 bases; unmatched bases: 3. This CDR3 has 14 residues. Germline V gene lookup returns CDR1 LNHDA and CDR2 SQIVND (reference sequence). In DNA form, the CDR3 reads TGTGCCAGTAGTAGGGACAGGAATACCGGGGAGCTGTTTTTT. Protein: CASSRDRNTGELFF.

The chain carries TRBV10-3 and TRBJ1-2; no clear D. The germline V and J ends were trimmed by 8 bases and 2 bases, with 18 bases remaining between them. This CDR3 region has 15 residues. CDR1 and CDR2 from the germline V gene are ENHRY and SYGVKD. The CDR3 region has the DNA TGTGCCATCGAATCACGCTTGGGAAAAAACTATGGCTACACCTTC. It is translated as CAIESRLGKNYGYTF.